The present TCR beta chain was sequenced within a study of shared clonotypes between healthy human individuals. Overall study: Sampling drew on donors who were a couple of women and a few men aged 18 to 49. General observations from the study: Among a handful of donors, 4.5% to 5.5% of naive CD4 clonotypes were found in common.

Regarding this clone: No antigen is known for it.

This table comes from immunoSEQ multiplex PCR, and its TCRdb copy is limited to in-frame clones, with some not included. The sample has 2 million to 3 million clones; 93% are singletons. CDR1 and CDR2 (germline): SEHNR, FQNEAQ (reference sequence). CDR3 length: 14 amino acids. Trimming shortened V by 3 bases and J by 2 bases, and 10 bases separated the two germline ends. The chain combines TRBV7-9 with TRBJ1-2; a weak D match, TRBD1 (6 bases). The sample was naive CD4+ T cells from PBMCs. As to subset: CD45RA+ positively selected. This TCR was recovered from a man aged 18 to 35 in good health. Some clones in this sample may be carry-over from other donors' samples. The CDR3 sequence: CASSFLDRNYGYTF. The CDR3 DNA sequence: TGTGCCAGCAGCTTTTTAGACAGGAACTATGGCTACACCTTC.